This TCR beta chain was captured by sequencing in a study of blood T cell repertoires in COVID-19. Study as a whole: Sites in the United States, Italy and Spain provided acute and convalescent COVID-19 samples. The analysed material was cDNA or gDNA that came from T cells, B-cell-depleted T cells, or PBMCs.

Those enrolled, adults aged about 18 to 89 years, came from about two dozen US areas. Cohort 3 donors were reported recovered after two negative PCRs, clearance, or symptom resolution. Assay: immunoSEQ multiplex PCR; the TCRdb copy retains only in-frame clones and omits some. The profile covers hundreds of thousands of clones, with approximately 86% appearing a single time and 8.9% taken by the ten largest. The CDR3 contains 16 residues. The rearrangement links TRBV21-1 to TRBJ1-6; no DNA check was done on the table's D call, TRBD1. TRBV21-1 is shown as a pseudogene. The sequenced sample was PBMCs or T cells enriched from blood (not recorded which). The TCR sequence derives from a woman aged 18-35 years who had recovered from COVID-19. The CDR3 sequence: CASSKGTGGNNSPLHF. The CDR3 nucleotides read TGTGCCAGCAGCAAAGGAACAGGGGGGAATAATTCACCCCTCCACTTT.